This is a list of T cell receptor beta chains from one sample in a study of cytomegalovirus exposure and HLA in healthy donors. Clones were sequenced by immunoSEQ multiplex PCR, and TCRdb holds only the in-frame ones, with some missing. Of about 55,000 clones in the sample, 82% are singletons; the top ten hold roughly 1.4%. Sequenced: PBMCs. Receptors were obtained from a young man in good health and CMV-seronegative. Each CDR3 is given with its conserved first and last residue. The D gene is left open where the match is weak. For some rows the clone size is stated as once, few or many, or as a class when expanded; others skip it.

TRBJ2-5,-,TRBV15,TRBD1,TGTGCCACCAGCAGAGATCGGGACAGGACAGAGACCCAGTACTTC,CATSRDRDRTETQYF
TRBJ2-1,-,TRBV18,-,TGTGCCAGCTCAGCGGGACAGAGTGCCTACAATGAGCAGTTCTTC,CASSAGQSAYNEQFF
TRBJ1-3,-,TRBV19,-,TGTGCCAGTAGTATATGGCTCTCTGGAAACACCATATATTTT,CASSIWLSGNTIYF
TRBJ2-5,once,TRBV5-4,TRBD2,TGTGCCAGCAGCGATCTCGACGGTGCTAGCGGCCTGCAAGAGACCCAGTACTTC,CASSDLDGASGLQETQYF
TRBJ2-5,-,TRBV10-3,-,TGTGCCATCAGTGAGCTGGGGCAGGACAGCTGGCTTGGCCAAGAGACCCAGTACTTC,CAISELGQDSWLGQETQYF
TRBJ2-4,-,TRBV5-4,-,TGTGCCAGCAGCCCCTCGGGCGGGGCCGGGGGAAACATTCAGTACTTC,CASSPSGGAGGNIQYF
TRBJ1-1,-,TRBV15,TRBD1,TGTGCCACCAGCAGGCGGACAGGGAACACTGAAGCTTTCTTT,CATSRRTGNTEAFF
TRBJ2-2,-,TRBV29-1,-,TGCAGCGTCGTAGACACCGGGGAGCTGTTTTTT,CSVVDTGELFF
TRBJ2-5,-,TRBV5-1,TRBD2,TGCGCCAGCAGCCCCGGACTAGCGGGGGCGAAGACCCAGTACTTC,CASSPGLAGAKTQYF
TRBJ1-3,-,TRBV7-2,-,TGTGCCAGCAGCTTCGGACCCGGGGTAGGAAACACCATATATTTT,CASSFGPGVGNTIYF
TRBJ1-4,-,TRBV30,TRBD1,TGTGCCTGGAGCCGGGACAGGGGGACTAATGAAAAACTGTTTTTT,CAWSRDRGTNEKLFF
TRBJ2-1,-,TRBV7-9,-,TGTGCCAGCAGCCCAAATCAGGGGTACTCCTACAATGAGCAGTTCTTC,CASSPNQGYSYNEQFF
TRBJ2-4,-,TRBV5-1,TRBD1,TGCGCCAGCAGCCTTGACAGGGGCACGGGAGTTAACATTCAGTACTTC,CASSLDRGTGVNIQYF
TRBJ2-7,-,TRBV7-2,-,TGTGCCAGCAGCTTAGCGCAGGGAAGCGAGCAGTACTTC,CASSLAQGSEQYF
TRBJ1-2,once,TRBV7-9,TRBD1,TGTGCCAGCAGCTTAGGACAGGGACTCGGTCAGCGGGGCTACACCTTC,CASSLGQGLGQRGYTF